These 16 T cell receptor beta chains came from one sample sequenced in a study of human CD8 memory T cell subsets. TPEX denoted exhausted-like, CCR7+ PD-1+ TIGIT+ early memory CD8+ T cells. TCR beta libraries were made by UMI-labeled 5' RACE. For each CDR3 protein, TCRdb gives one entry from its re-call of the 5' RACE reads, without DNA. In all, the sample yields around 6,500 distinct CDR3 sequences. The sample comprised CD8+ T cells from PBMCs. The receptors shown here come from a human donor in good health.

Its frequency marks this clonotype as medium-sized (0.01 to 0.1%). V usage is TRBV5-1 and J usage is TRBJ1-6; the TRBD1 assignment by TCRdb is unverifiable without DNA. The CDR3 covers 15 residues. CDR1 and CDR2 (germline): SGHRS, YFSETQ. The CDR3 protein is CASSIDRGGYSPLHF.

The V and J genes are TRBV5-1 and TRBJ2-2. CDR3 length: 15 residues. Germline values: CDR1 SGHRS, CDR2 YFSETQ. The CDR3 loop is CASGWLNSNTGELFF.

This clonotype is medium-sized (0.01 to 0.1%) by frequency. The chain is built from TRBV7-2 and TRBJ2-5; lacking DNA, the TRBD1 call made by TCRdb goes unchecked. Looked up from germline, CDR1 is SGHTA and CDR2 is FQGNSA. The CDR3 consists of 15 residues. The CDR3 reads CASSLTLDGQETQYF.

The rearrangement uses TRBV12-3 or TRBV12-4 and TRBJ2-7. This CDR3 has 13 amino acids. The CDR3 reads CASSFVGAYEQYF.

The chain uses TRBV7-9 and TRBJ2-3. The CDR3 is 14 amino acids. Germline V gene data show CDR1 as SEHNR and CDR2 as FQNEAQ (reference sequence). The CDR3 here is CASSLAWATDTQYF.

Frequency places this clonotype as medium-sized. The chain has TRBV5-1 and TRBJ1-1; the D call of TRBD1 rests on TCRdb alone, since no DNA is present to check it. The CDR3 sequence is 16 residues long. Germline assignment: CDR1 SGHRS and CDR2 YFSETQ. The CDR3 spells CASSHRGDDRPTEAFF.

CDR3 in amino acids: CASSLTALAGGETQYF. The V call is TRBV7-3, the J call TRBJ2-5; TCRdb reports TRBD2, a call that lacks DNA to check it against. This CDR3 spans 16 amino acids. The germline CDR1 and CDR2 sequences are SGHTA and FQGTGA.

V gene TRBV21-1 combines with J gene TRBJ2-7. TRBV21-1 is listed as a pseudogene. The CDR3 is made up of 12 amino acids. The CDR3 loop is CASSKGWGGQYF.

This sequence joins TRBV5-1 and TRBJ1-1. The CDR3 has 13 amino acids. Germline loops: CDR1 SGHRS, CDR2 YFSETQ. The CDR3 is CASSSDGNTEAFF.

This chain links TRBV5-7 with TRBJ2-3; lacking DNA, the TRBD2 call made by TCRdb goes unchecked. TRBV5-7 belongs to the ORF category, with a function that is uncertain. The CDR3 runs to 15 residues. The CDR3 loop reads CASRRLAGGRDTQYF.

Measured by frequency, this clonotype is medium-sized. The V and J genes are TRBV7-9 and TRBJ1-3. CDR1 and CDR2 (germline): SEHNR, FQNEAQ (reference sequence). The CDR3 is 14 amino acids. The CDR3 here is CLERGASSGNTIYF.

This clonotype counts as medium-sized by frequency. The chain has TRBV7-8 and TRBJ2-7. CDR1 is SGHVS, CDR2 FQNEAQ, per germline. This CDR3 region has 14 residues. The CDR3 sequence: CASSLGRDSYEQYF. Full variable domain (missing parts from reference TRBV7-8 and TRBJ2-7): GAGVSQSPRYKVAKRGQDVALRCDPISGHVSLFWYQQALGQGPEFLTYFQNEAQLDKSGLPSDRFFAERPEGSVSTLKIQRTQQEDSAVYLCASSLGRDSYEQYFGPGTRLTVT.

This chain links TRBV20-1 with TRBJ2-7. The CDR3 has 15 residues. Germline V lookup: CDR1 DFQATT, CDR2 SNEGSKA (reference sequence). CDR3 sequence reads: CSARDSGTANYEQYF.

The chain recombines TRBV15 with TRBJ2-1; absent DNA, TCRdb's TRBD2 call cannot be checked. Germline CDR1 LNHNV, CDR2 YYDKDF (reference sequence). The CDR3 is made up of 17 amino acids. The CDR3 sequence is CATSRVIGTSGTDEQFF.

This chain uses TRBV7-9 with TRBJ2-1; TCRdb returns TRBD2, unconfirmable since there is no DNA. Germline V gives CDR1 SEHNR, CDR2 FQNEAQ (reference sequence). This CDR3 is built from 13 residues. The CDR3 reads CASITSGSHEQFF.

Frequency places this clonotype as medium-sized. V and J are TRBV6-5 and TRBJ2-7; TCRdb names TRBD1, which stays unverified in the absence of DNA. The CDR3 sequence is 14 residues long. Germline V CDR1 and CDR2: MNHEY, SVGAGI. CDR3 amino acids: CASSYTGRLYEQYF.